This is a list of T cell receptor beta chains from one sample in a study of T cells in Graves' hyperthyroidism and ophthalmopathy. TCRdb processed the multiplex PCR reads anew with MiXCR; each CDR3 protein has one entry. The repertoire has about half a million distinct CDR3 sequences, around 20% of them found once; the top ten carry less than 30%. The material sequenced was blood. The receptor set was obtained from a man aged 18 to 29 with Graves' hyperthyroidism. CDR3s include the opening cysteine and the closing phenylalanine or tryptophan. Fields, in order: J gene, V gene, CDR3 protein.

TRBJ1-5 | TRBV28 | CASSSRDRDQPQHF
TRBJ2-7 | TRBV10-3 | CGISERLLRDRDYEQYF
TRBJ2-7 | TRBV12-3/TRBV12-4 | CASSGGTEVQYF
TRBJ1-6 | TRBV6-1 | CASSERTGFRSPLHF
TRBJ1-1 | TRBV20-1 | CSEKTWGNTEAFF
TRBJ1-1 | TRBV5-1 | CASRGGYSTEAFF
TRBJ2-7 | TRBV29-1 | CSAFGGDSVYEQYF
TRBJ2-7 | TRBV11-2 | CASSLSSGGPDEQYF
TRBJ2-7 | TRBV28 | CASTGGVDGSYEQYF
TRBJ2-7 | TRBV6-1 | CASSEAPDGAYEQYF
TRBJ1-2 | TRBV30 | CAWSVRGRWYGYTF
TRBJ1-6 | TRBV28 | CASSTIDLDASPLHF
TRBJ2-2 | TRBV24-1 | CATSDQDTKNTGELFF